These T cell receptor beta chains were read from a single sample in a study of blood T cell repertoires in COVID-19. Assay used: immunoSEQ multiplex PCR; TCRdb lists only in-frame clones, some missing. Found here are tens of thousands of clones, roughly nine tenths of them singletons; the top ten hold roughly a sixth. Sequences were obtained from peripheral blood. The receptors stem from a man older than 75 in a cohort sampled during active COVID-19. CDR3s include the opening cysteine and the closing phenylalanine or tryptophan. D genes are given only for firm matches. Rows may omit the clone size; those that give it use once, few, many or a size class.

v_call,clone_size,d_call,j_call,cdr3_length,cdr3_nt,cdr3_aa
TRBV4-3,-,TRBD1,TRBJ2-3,14,TGCGCCAGCAGCCGGATAACAGGGGCAGATACGCAGTATTTT,CASSRITGADTQYF
TRBV11-2,-,TRBD1,TRBJ1-3,18,TGTGCCAGCAGCTTAGGGTCCGGGACAGTGGCCTCTGGAAACACCATATATTTT,CASSLGSGTVASGNTIYF
TRBV9,-,-,TRBJ1-2,11,TGTGCCAGCAGCGCCTTCGGGGGCTACACCTTC,CASSAFGGYTF
TRBV19,-,-,TRBJ1-2,16,TGTGCCAGTAGTATAAGCAGCGGGGGGGGCAACTATGGCTACACCTTC,CASSISSGGGNYGYTF
TRBV3-1/TRBV3-2,once,-,TRBJ2-3,15,TGTGCCAGCAGCCGCGCCAAGGGGCTTACAGATACGCAGTATTTT,CASSRAKGLTDTQYF
TRBV7-2,-,TRBD1,TRBJ1-2,15,TGTGCCAGCAGCTTAGCACAGGGGGCGAACTATGGCTACACCTTC,CASSLAQGANYGYTF
TRBV18,-,TRBD1,TRBJ2-5,13,TGTGCCAGCTCACAGGGACAGACTGAGACCCAGTACTTC,CASSQGQTETQYF
TRBV7-7,-,-,TRBJ2-3,13,TGTGCCAGCAGCTTAGATGTTCGTGATACGCAGTATTTT,CASSLDVRDTQYF
TRBV1,few,-,TRBJ1-2,12,TGCACCAGCAGCCAAGTAGGCGCGGCAGACGAATTC,CTSSQVGAADEF
TRBV29-1,-,TRBD1,TRBJ1-2,12,TGCAGCGTAACGGGACAGAACTATGGCTACACCTTC,CSVTGQNYGYTF
TRBV6-5,-,-,TRBJ1-1,14,TGTGCCAGCAGGGGCTCAGGGCAGAACACTGAAGCTTTCTTT,CASRGSGQNTEAFF
TRBV18,-,-,TRBJ1-5,14,TGTGCCAGCTCTCCTGGGGGGAGGAATCAGCCCCAGCATTTT,CASSPGGRNQPQHF
TRBV4-1,-,-,TRBJ2-7,15,TGCGCCAGCAGCCACTCCGGTCGGGATCTATACGAGCAGTACTTC,CASSHSGRDLYEQYF
TRBV19,-,-,TRBJ1-6,15,TGTGCCAGTAGCTTTGAGATGGCAGGCCGTTCACCCCTCCACTTT,CASSFEMAGRSPLHF
TRBV19,few,TRBD1,TRBJ1-5,15,TGTGCCAGTAGTTGGCCTGGGACAGGCAATCAGCCCCAGCATTTT,CASSWPGTGNQPQHF
TRBV4-2,-,-,TRBJ2-3,15,TGTGCCAGCAGCCAAGTTTCCCCCAACACAGATACGCAGTATTTT,CASSQVSPNTDTQYF
TRBV29-1,-,TRBD1,TRBJ1-1,14,TGCAGCGTCGGACAGGGGATCATGAACACTGAAGCTTTCTTT,CSVGQGIMNTEAFF
TRBV5-1,-,-,TRBJ1-1,14,TGCGCCAGCAGCTTGGTACCGGGGGACACTGAAGCTTTCTTT,CASSLVPGDTEAFF
TRBV18,-,TRBD1,TRBJ1-2,16,TGTGCCAGCTCACCGAAGGACAGGGGGAAGTACTACGGCTACACCTTC,CASSPKDRGKYYGYTF
TRBV7-2,-,-,TRBJ1-2,14,TGTGCCAGCAGCCCCAAGACGGGGAACTATGGCTACACCTTC,CASSPKTGNYGYTF
TRBV5-6,-,TRBD2,TRBJ2-5,13,TGTGCCAGCAGCCGAGGACTAGCCAACTCACAGTACTTC,CASSRGLANSQYF
TRBV4-2,once,TRBD1,TRBJ1-1,15,TGTGCCAGCAGCCGGGACAGGGGGACCAACACTGAAGCTTTCTTT,CASSRDRGTNTEAFF
TRBV18,-,-,TRBJ2-5,13,TGTGCCAGCTCGCAAACAGAACAAGAGACCCAGTACTTC,CASSQTEQETQYF
TRBV5-1,-,-,TRBJ2-3,12,TGCGCCAGCAGCCTCCTCCCAGATACGCAGTATTTT,CASSLLPDTQYF
TRBV19,-,-,TRBJ1-5,14,TGTGCCAGTGACCGGGAGGGTTACAATCAGCCCCAGCATTTT,CASDREGYNQPQHF
TRBV5-5,-,TRBD1,TRBJ2-7,15,TGTGCCAGCAGCACAGGACAGGCTCCTACCTACGAGCAGTACTTC,CASSTGQAPTYEQYF
TRBV10-3,-,-,TRBJ1-2,13,TGTGCCATCACCTTTGACAGGAACTATGGCTACACCTTC,CAITFDRNYGYTF
TRBV27,once,-,TRBJ2-1,14,TGTGCCAGCAGTCCGAGGTTAGATTACAATGAGCAGTTCTTC,CASSPRLDYNEQFF
TRBV2,-,-,TRBJ1-4,16,TGTGCCAGCACTAAGGAACAGACCGCAACTAATGAAAAACTGTTTTTT,CASTKEQTATNEKLFF
TRBV4-3,-,-,TRBJ1-1,15,TGCGCCAGCAGCCAAGATGCAGGGGCGCACACTGAAGCTTTCTTT,CASSQDAGAHTEAFF
TRBV20-1,-,-,TRBJ2-1,12,TGCAGTGCTAGTTGTCGTAACAATGAGCAGTTCTTC,CSASCRNNEQFF
TRBV18,once,TRBD1,TRBJ1-2,16,TGTGCCAGCTCACCACCGGGACAGGGTGGCTTGGGCGGCTACACCTTC,CASSPPGQGGLGGYTF
TRBV15,-,-,TRBJ1-6,15,TGTGCCACCAGCAGAGGGCGGGGCGGGCTTGAGCCCCTCCACTTT,CATSRGRGGLEPLHF
TRBV9,-,TRBD1,TRBJ1-6,15,TGTGCCAGCAGCGGACAGGGGGTCTATGGTTCACCCCTCCACTTT,CASSGQGVYGSPLHF
TRBV4-1,-,-,TRBJ1-1,15,TGCGCCAGCAGCCAGGTAGGGGGTCGATACGCCGAAGCTTTCTTT,CASSQVGGRYAEAFF
TRBV7-2,-,TRBD2,TRBJ2-3,15,TGTGCCAGCACTATAGCGGGCGGTGGCACAGATACGCAGTATTTT,CASTIAGGGTDTQYF
TRBV25-1,-,-,TRBJ2-2,16,TGTGCCAGCAGTGAAGCAGGGACTGCGAACACCGGGGAGCTGTTTTTT,CASSEAGTANTGELFF
TRBV18,-,TRBD1,TRBJ1-4,14,TGTGCCAGCTCACTTCGACAGGGTGGGGAAAAACTGTTTTTT,CASSLRQGGEKLFF
TRBV9,-,TRBD1,TRBJ1-1,15,TGTGCCAGCAGCGTTTCCGGGACAGGGGGCACTGAAGCTTTCTTT,CASSVSGTGGTEAFF
TRBV3-1/TRBV3-2,-,-,TRBJ2-1,16,TGTGCCAGCAGCCAAAGGAGGCCAGGAGGTATGGGTGAGCAGTTCTTC,CASSQRRPGGMGEQFF
TRBV5-4,-,-,TRBJ2-2,14,TGTGCCAGCAGCCGGGCCGGGGGTACCGGGGAGCTGTTTTTT,CASSRAGGTGELFF
TRBV6-5,-,-,TRBJ1-1,15,TGTGCCAGCAGTTACTCGAGTCTGTCCAACACTGAAGCTTTCTTT,CASSYSSLSNTEAFF
TRBV5-1,-,-,TRBJ1-5,15,TGCGCCAGCGGCCCTGGTGGGACAAGCAATCAGCCCCAGCATTTT,CASGPGGTSNQPQHF
TRBV5-4,-,-,TRBJ1-1,13,TGTGCCAGCAGCCGTCGACGGGACACTGAAGCTTTCTTT,CASSRRRDTEAFF
TRBV5-4,-,TRBD1,TRBJ1-1,15,TGTGCCAGCAGCGCGGGTGGACAGGGGCCTACTGAAGCTTTCTTT,CASSAGGQGPTEAFF
TRBV27,-,TRBD1,TRBJ2-3,15,TGTGCCAGCAGTTTAACACAGGGGGCAGGAGATACGCAGTATTTT,CASSLTQGAGDTQYF
TRBV7-2,-,TRBD1,TRBJ2-3,14,TGTGCCAGCAGCAGGGACAGGGGCACAGATACGCAGTATTTT,CASSRDRGTDTQYF
TRBV9,-,TRBD2,TRBJ2-5,15,TGTGCCAGCAGCGTAGCTAGCGGGGTCCAAGAGACCCAGTACTTC,CASSVASGVQETQYF
TRBV5-5,once,TRBD2,TRBJ2-2,20,TGTGCCAGCGCTAGGCTCGGGACTAGCGGGGGGGCGAGGAACACCGGGGAGCTGTTTTTT,CASARLGTSGGARNTGELFF
TRBV19,-,-,TRBJ2-7,14,TGTGCCAGTAGTATCAATGAGATTCCCTACGAGCAGTACTTC,CASSINEIPYEQYF
TRBV28,-,-,TRBJ1-5,13,TGTGCCAGCAGTTTTCTCGGCAATCAGCCCCAGCATTTT,CASSFLGNQPQHF
TRBV19,-,-,TRBJ2-1,10,TGTGCCAGCGGGGATACAGAGCAGTTCTTC,CASGDTEQFF